This record looks at one T cell receptor beta chain sequence and its context. What it recognizes is unknown. The V gene's germline CDR1 is DFQATT and CDR2 SNEGSKA (reference sequence). This CDR3 is 13 amino acids long. Trimming shortened V by 1 base and J by 5 bases, and 9 bases separated the two germline ends. Unique molecular identifiers were present on cDNA, and template switching added a universal primer site. TCRdb re-analysed the 5' RACE reads in MiXCR, keeping a single row per CDR3 protein. The profile shows some 1,600,000 distinct CDR3 sequences, around a third of them singletons. The entry originates in a study of identical twins. Findings and limits, study-wide: The conclusions drew on cross-sectional statistical analysis instead of tracking the same donors.

Sequences were obtained from cord blood. The receptor was derived from a newborn girl in good health. The V call is TRBV20-1, the J call TRBJ2-1; D not resolved. The CDR3 sequence is CSARGRGDNEQFF. In DNA form, the CDR3 reads TGCAGTGCTAGAGGCCGCGGCGACAATGAGCAGTTCTTC.